The 7 T cell receptor beta chains below were found in one sample sequenced in a study of T cells after yellow fever vaccination. MiXCR, applied by TCRdb to the 5' RACE reads, yields one record per CDR3 protein. Among a few hundred thousand distinct CDR3 sequences listed, 8.7% were seen once. Sequencing was performed on CD4+ T cells sorted from PBMCs, taken 5 days after the yellow fever booster vaccination. These receptor sequences come from a man in his late teens or twenties who received the YFV17D yellow fever vaccine.

This clonotype occurred many times. The chain combines TRBV11-1 with TRBJ2-7; 7 bases are a match to TRBD1. The CDR3 covers 16 residues. Germline loops: CDR1 SGHAT, CDR2 FQDESV (reference sequence). After removal of 1 base from V and 2 bases from J, the junction contained 8 bases not matched to a gene. CDR3: CASSLETGAFPYEQYF. The CDR3 coding sequence is TGTGCCAGCAGCTTAGAAACAGGGGCCTTTCCCTACGAGCAGTACTTC.

V usage is TRBV7-8 and J usage is TRBJ1-2, with 7 nucleotides matching TRBD1. The germline gives CDR1 SGHVS, CDR2 FQNEAQ. This CDR3 is built from 14 residues. V trimming: 1 base; J trimming: 6 bases; junction bases outside the gene matches: 5. Here the CDR3 reads CASSLGGGVDGYTF. DNA for the CDR3: TGTGCCAGCAGCTTAGGAGGGGGCGTGGATGGCTACACCTTC.

This clonotype was found a few times. The CDR3 loop reads CASSPGGHSYNEQFF. The CDR3 DNA reads TGTGCCAGCAGCCCCGGAGGCCATAGTTACAATGAGCAGTTCTTC. J is TRBJ2-1 and V is TRBV7-2, with D perhaps matching TRBD2 (5 bases). In germline, CDR1 is SGHTA, CDR2 FQGNSA. This CDR3 has 15 residues. The V end lost 5 bases, the J end lost 4 bases, and 15 bases lay between the germline ends.

This clonotype was detected a few times. V usage is TRBV6-6 and J usage is TRBJ1-3, with 8 bases matching TRBD1. The CDR3 spans 16 residues. Germline CDR1 MNHNY, CDR2 SVGAGI (reference sequence). Unmatched junction bases numbered 13, after V lost 5 bases and J lost 7 bases. DNA for the CDR3: TGTGCCAGCAGTACGGGGACAGGAAGCTTGGGGAACACCATATATTTT. It specifies CASSTGTGSLGNTIYF.

This chain uses TRBV20-1 with TRBJ2-2; possibly TRBD1 for D (5 bases). V lost 5 bases and J lost 4, with 11 bases in between. Germline CDR1 reads DFQATT; CDR2 reads SNEGSKA (reference sequence). The CDR3 has 13 amino acids. In nucleotides, the CDR3 is TGCAGTGCTCTACGACAGCCCACCGGGGAGCTGTTTTTT. This sequence encodes CSALRQPTGELFF.

The V call is TRBV27, the J call TRBJ2-7; 10 positions match TRBD2. Germline values: CDR1 MNHEY, CDR2 SMNVEV (reference sequence). The J segment lost 6 bases and the V segment lost 4 bases, leaving 6 bases of the junction unmatched. The CDR3 is made up of 14 amino acids. CDR3 amino acids: CASSYSGGLGEQYF. The CDR3 DNA is TGTGCCAGCAGTTATAGCGGGGGGCTTGGCGAGCAGTACTTC.

This clonotype has ten or more counts. The rearrangement links TRBV6-4 to TRBJ2-1; 9 bases agree with TRBD2. The CDR3 has 18 residues. Per the germline V gene, CDR1 is MRHNA and CDR2 is SNTAGT. The J segment lost 10 bases and the V segment lost 6 bases, leaving 22 bases of the junction unmatched. CDR3 sequence reads: CASSQYPSGASLGWEQFF. CDR3 nucleotides: TGTGCCAGCAGCCAATACCCTAGCGGGGCCTCCCTTGGATGGGAGCAGTTCTTC.